The present TCR beta chain was sequenced within a study of cytomegalovirus exposure and HLA in healthy donors. Study-wide findings and caveats: In an earlier analysis, in fewer than 700 donors, most V segments appeared productive either ~87% or ~30% of the time.

For this clone: The antigen remains undetermined.

Both 60 Vbeta primers and 13 Jbeta primers went into the PCR. TCRdb keeps only in-frame clones here, not all; method: immunoSEQ multiplex PCR. The sample holds 100,000 to 150,000 clones. Sequenced input: PBMCs. The sequence derives from a man between 18 and 29 years old in good health and CMV-seronegative.

CDR3 protein: CASSPDSVTYEQYF. The CDR3 DNA reads as TGTGCCAGCAGCCCGGACAGCGTTACCTACGAGCAGTACTTC. The rearrangement uses TRBV5-4 and TRBJ2-7; D perhaps matches TRBD1 (6 bases). V lost 4 bases, J lost 2 bases, and 13 bases lay in between. CDR1 and CDR2 from the germline V gene are SGHNT and YYREEE (reference sequence). The CDR3 runs 14 residues. Full variable domain (missing parts from reference TRBV5-4 and TRBJ2-7): ETGVTQSPTHLIKTRGQQVTLRCSSQSGHNTVSWYQQALGQGPQFIFQYYREEENGRGNFPPRFSGLQFPNYSSELNVNALELDDSALYLCASSPDSVTYEQYFGPGTRLTVT.